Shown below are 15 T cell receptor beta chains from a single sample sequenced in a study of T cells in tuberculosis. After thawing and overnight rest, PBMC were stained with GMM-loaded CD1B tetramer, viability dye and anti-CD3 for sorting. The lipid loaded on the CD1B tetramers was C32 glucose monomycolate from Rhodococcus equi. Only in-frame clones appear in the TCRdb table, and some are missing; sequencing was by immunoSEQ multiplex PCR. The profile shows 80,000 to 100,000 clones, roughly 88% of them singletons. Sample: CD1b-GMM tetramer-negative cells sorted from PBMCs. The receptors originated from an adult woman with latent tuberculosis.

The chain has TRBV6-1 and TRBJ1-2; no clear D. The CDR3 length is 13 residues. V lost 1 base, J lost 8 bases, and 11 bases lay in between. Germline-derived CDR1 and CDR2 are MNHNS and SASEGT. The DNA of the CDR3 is TGTGCCAGCAGTGAAGGAGGTCCCTGGGGCTACACCTTC. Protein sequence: CASSEGGPWGYTF.

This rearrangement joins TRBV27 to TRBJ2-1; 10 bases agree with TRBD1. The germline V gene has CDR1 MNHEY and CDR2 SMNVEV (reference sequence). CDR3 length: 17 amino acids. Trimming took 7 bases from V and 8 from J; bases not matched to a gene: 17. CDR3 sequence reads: CASNSLTGTGEGYEQFF. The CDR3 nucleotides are TGTGCCAGCAATTCCTTGACTGGGACAGGGGAAGGCTATGAGCAGTTCTTC.

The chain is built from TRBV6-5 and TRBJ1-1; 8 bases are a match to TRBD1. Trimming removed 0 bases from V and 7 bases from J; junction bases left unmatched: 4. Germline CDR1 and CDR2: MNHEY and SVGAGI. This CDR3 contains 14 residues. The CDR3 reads CASSYSGTGGEAFF. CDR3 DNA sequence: TGTGCCAGCAGTTACTCGGGTACAGGGGGTGAAGCTTTCTTT.

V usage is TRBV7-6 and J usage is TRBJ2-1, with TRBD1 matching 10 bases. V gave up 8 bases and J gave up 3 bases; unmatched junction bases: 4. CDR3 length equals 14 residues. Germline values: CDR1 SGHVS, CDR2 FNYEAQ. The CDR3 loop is CASGGQGSYNEQFF. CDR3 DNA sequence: TGTGCCAGCGGGGGACAGGGGAGCTACAATGAGCAGTTCTTC.

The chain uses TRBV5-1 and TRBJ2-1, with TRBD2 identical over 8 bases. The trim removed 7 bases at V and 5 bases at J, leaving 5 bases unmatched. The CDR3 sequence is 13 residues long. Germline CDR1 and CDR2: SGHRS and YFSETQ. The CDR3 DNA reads TGCGCCAGCCGGGGGGGCCAAAACAATGAGCAGTTCTTC. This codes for CASRGGQNNEQFF.

The CDR3 nucleotides are TGTGCCAGCAGCTTCGGGACCGGGGGCTACAATGAGCAGTTCTTC. Residues: CASSFGTGGYNEQFF. The genes are TRBV7-3 and TRBJ2-1; D is perhaps TRBD2 (6 bases). Germline CDR1 is SGHTA and CDR2 is FQGTGA. Trimming left V 3 bases short and J 3 bases short, with 12 bases between. The CDR3 contains 15 residues.

The CDR3 nucleotides are TGTGCCAGTAGTATGGGGGGAACTCTAGCCAAAAACATTCAGTACTTC. Translated, it gives CASSMGGTLAKNIQYF. V gene TRBV19 combines with J gene TRBJ2-4, with D perhaps matching TRBD2 (6 bases). CDR3 length equals 16 residues. Germline V gene lookup returns CDR1 LNHDA and CDR2 SQIVND (reference sequence). V was clipped by 3 bases and J by 0 bases, with 12 bases between them. Drawing the rest from reference TRBV19 and TRBJ2-4, the complete variable domain is DGGITQSPKYLFRKEGQNVTLSCEQNLNHDAMYWYRQDPGQGLRLIYYSQIVNDFQKGDIAEGYSVSREKKESFPLTVTSAQKNPTAFYLCASSMGGTLAKNIQYFGAGTRLSVL.

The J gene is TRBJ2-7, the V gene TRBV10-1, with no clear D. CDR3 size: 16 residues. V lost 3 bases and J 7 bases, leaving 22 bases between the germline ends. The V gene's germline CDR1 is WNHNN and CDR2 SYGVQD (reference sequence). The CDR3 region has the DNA TGCGCCAGCAGTGAAATGGATCATCTAACCTCTTGGGAGCAGTACGTC. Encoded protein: CASSEMDHLTSWEQYV.

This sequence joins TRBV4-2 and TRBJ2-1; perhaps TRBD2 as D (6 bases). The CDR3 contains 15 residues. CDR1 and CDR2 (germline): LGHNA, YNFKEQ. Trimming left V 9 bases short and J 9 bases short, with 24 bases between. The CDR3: CASDTGTPDEGEQFF. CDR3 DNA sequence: TGTGCCAGTGATACCGGGACTCCAGATGAGGGTGAGCAGTTCTTC.

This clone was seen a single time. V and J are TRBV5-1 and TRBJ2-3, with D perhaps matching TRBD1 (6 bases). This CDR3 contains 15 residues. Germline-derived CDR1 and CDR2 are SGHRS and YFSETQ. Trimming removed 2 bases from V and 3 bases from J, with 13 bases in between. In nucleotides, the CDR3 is TGCGCCAGCAGCTTCAGCGGCGACAGGACAGATACGCAGTATTTT. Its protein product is CASSFSGDRTDTQYF. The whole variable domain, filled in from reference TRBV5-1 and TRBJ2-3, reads KAGVTQTPRYLIKTRGQQVTLSCSPISGHRSVSWYQQTPGQGLQFLFEYFSETQRNKGNFPGRFSGRQFSNSRSEMNVSTLELGDSALYLCASSFSGDRTDTQYFGPGTRLTVL.

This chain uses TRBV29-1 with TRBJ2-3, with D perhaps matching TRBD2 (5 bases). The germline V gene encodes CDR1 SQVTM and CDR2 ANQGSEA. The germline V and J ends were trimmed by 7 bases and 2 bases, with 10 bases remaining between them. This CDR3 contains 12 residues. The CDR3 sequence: CSGLNTTDTQYF. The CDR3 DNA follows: TGCAGCGGACTAAACACCACAGATACGCAGTATTTT.

The CDR3 here is CASSTPGGETQYF. DNA of the CDR3: TGTGCCAGCAGTACCCCGGGGGGAGAGACCCAGTACTTC. The chain has TRBV6-5 and TRBJ2-5, with 7 bases that match TRBD2. The CDR3 runs 13 residues. In germline, CDR1 is MNHEY, CDR2 SVGAGI. V was pared by 5 bases and J by 4 bases, with 4 bases of the junction left unmatched.

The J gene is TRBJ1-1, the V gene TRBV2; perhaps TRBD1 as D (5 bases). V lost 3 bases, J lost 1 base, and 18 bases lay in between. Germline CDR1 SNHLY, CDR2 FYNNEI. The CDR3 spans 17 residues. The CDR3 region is CASSDGGWSGPNTEAFF. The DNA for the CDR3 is TGTGCCAGCAGTGACGGGGGATGGTCGGGGCCGAACACTGAAGCTTTCTTT.

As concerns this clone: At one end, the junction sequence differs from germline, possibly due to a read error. CDR3 DNA: TGCGCCAGCACCTTGGCGCGTACGCCCTCCTACAATGAGCAGTTCTTC. It is translated as CASTLARTPSYNEQFF. The gene calls are TRBV5-1 and TRBJ2-1; D not resolved. Germline V gene data show CDR1 as SGHRS and CDR2 as YFSETQ. This CDR3 is 16 amino acids long. Filled out from reference TRBV5-1 and TRBJ2-1, the complete variable domain reads KAGVTQTPRYLIKTRGQQVTLSCSPISGHRSVSWYQQTPGQGLQFLFEYFSETQRNKGNFPGRFSGRQFSNSRSEMNVSTLELGDSALYLCASTLARTPSYNEQFFGPGTRLTVL.

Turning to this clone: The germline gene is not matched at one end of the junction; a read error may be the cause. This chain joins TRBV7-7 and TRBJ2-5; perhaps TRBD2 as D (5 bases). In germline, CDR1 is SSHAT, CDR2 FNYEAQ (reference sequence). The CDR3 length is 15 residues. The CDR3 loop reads CASSLSGNNLETQYF. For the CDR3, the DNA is TGTGCTAGCAGCTTATCCGGGAACAATTTAGAGACCCAGTACTTC.